The next 20 T cell receptor beta chains were all read from a single sample in a study of cytomegalovirus exposure and HLA in healthy donors. With 60 Vbeta and 13 Jbeta primers, the PCR was carried out. Profiling relied on immunoSEQ multiplex PCR, and the TCRdb table lists in-frame clones only, not all of them. The sample holds 84,000 or so clones, less than 65% seen once. The source material was PBMCs. These receptors all come from a woman aged 25 to 39 in good health and CMV-seropositive.

The chain employs TRBV19 and TRBJ1-1; TRBD1 matches 7 bases. CDR1 and CDR2 (germline): LNHDA, SQIVND (reference sequence). V gave up 2 bases and J gave up 4 bases; unmatched junction bases: 4. CDR3 size: 14 residues. The CDR3 is CASSIPQGGTEAFF. The DNA of the CDR3 is TGTGCCAGTAGTATACCCCAGGGGGGCACTGAAGCTTTCTTT.

This chain links TRBV2 with TRBJ1-3; D might be TRBD1 (6 bases). Germline V gives CDR1 SNHLY, CDR2 FYNNEI. The CDR3 has 15 residues. Trimming cost V 6 bases and J 0 bases, with 12 bases left between them. CDR3 nucleotides: TGTGCCAGCAGGGACAGTCTAAACTCTGGAAACACCATATATTTT. Its translation is CASRDSLNSGNTIYF.

The chain uses TRBV6-1 and TRBJ1-4, with a weak D call TRBD1 (5 bases). Germline CDR1 and CDR2: MNHNS and SASEGT. The CDR3 is 14 amino acids. V gave up 2 bases and J gave up 7 bases, with 11 bases separating them. The CDR3 DNA follows: TGTGCCAGCAGTGAATTGGGTAGGGGTGAAAAACTGTTTTTT. This codes for CASSELGRGEKLFF.

This chain joins TRBV5-3 and TRBJ1-5, with a weak D call TRBD1 (5 bases). TRBV5-3 carries the ORF label, with uncertain function. The V and J ends lost 4 bases and 2 bases respectively, with 16 bases between them. This CDR3 is built from 16 residues. Here the CDR3 DNA reads TGTGCCAGAAGCGGGCCAGGGCGATGGCGCAATCAGCCCCAGCATTTT. Protein sequence: CARSGPGRWRNQPQHF.

CDR3 nucleotides: TGTGCCAGCAGATGGACAGGCGGCTACGAGCAGTACTTC. Protein product: CASRWTGGYEQYF. The chain is built from TRBV28 and TRBJ2-7; 7 nucleotides align to TRBD1. This CDR3 has 13 amino acids. V dropped 6 bases and J dropped 3; count of bases not matched to a gene: 5. The germline CDR1 and CDR2 sequences are MDHEN and SYDVKM.

V gene TRBV19 combines with J gene TRBJ2-1; 10 bases line up with TRBD2. Germline V CDR1 and CDR2: LNHDA, SQIVND (reference sequence). With V trimmed by 4 bases and J by 6 bases, 15 bases remained unmatched. This CDR3 is built from 18 residues. The CDR3 loop is CASSNTPPLAGVGNEQFF. DNA of the CDR3: TGTGCCAGTAGTAACACACCCCCCCTAGCGGGGGTGGGCAATGAGCAGTTCTTC.

The rearrangement uses TRBV25-1 and TRBJ2-1; the D gene is possibly TRBD2 (6 bases). This CDR3 has 13 amino acids. V dropped 4 bases and J dropped 9 bases, with 13 bases sitting between them. Germline CDR1 reads MGHDK; CDR2 reads SYGVNS. CDR3 DNA sequence: TGTGCCAGCAGTGGGACCGCCGGGGGTGAGCAGTTCTTC. It codes for CASSGTAGGEQFF.

In this sample, this clone turned up once. The gene calls are TRBV10-2 and TRBJ2-2; a possible D gene is TRBD1 (5 bases). With 7 bases removed from V and 5 bases from J, the gap between germline ends came to 5 bases. The CDR3 spans 11 residues. Germline V gene data show CDR1 as WSHSY and CDR2 as SAAADI. The CDR3 coding sequence is TGCGCCAGCAAGGGGACCGGGGAGCTGTTTTTT. Its protein product is CASKGTGELFF.

This clone was seen a few times. This rearrangement joins TRBV9 to TRBJ2-1, with D maybe TRBD2 (5 bases). The ends were cut back, 1 base at V and 5 bases at J, with 16 bases in the middle. There are 16 residues in the CDR3. Germline CDR1 is SGDLS and CDR2 is YYNGEE. The CDR3 loop is CASSVRTRGSHNEQFF. CDR3 DNA: TGTGCCAGCAGCGTACGCACACGAGGGTCCCACAATGAGCAGTTCTTC.

This clone was detected once. V usage is TRBV6-1 and J usage is TRBJ2-2; 8 bases map to TRBD1. This CDR3 is built from 14 residues. CDR1 is MNHNS, CDR2 SASEGT, per germline. J was trimmed by 7 bases and V by 5 bases; bases with no gene match: 6. The CDR3 spells CASSHRQGIGELFF. CDR3 coding DNA: TGTGCCAGCAGTCATCGACAGGGGATCGGGGAGCTGTTTTTT.

The chain joins TRBV19 to TRBJ1-2; weak D call: TRBD1 (5 bases). Germline CDR1 is LNHDA and CDR2 is SQIVND (reference sequence). This CDR3 spans 16 amino acids. V lost 5 bases, J lost 1 base, and 17 bases lay in between. The CDR3 sequence: CASSLSARGVNYGYTF. The CDR3 coding sequence is TGTGCCAGTAGTCTGTCAGCCCGGGGGGTTAACTATGGCTACACCTTC.

Concerning this clone itself: This sample includes further DNA sequences coding for the same CDR3. The chain joins TRBV7-2 to TRBJ2-5; 7 nucleotides align to TRBD1. Germline CDR1 SGHTA, CDR2 FQGNSA. CDR3 length equals 13 residues. The V and J ends lost 5 bases and 2 bases, in that order; junction bases with no gene match: 2. The CDR3 sequence is CASSRDRQETQYF. The CDR3 DNA follows: TGTGCCAGCAGCCGGGACAGACAAGAGACCCAGTACTTC.

This clone was observed a few times. The chain links TRBV6-5 to TRBJ1-4; D not certain. This CDR3 contains 14 residues. Between the trimmed V and J ends, which lost 0 bases and 5 bases, there was a span of 7 bases. Germline V lookup: CDR1 MNHEY, CDR2 SVGAGI. CDR3 sequence (DNA): TGTGCCAGCAGTTACTCGAGGCAGAATGAAAAACTGTTTTTT. Protein product: CASSYSRQNEKLFF.

V is TRBV19 and J is TRBJ1-2; D call uncertain. V was pared by 3 bases and J by 7 bases, with 6 bases between. The CDR3 extends over 11 amino acids. The germline V gene encodes CDR1 LNHDA and CDR2 SQIVND (reference sequence). The CDR3 coding sequence is TGTGCCAGTAGTATCTATGGTGGCTACACCTTC. This encodes CASSIYGGYTF.

This clone was counted between two and nine times. This sequence joins TRBV6-6 and TRBJ2-7; 8 bases match TRBD2. V lost 5 bases, J lost 3 bases, and 0 bases stayed unmatched. This CDR3 spans 12 amino acids. Germline CDR1 is MNHNY and CDR2 is SVGAGI (reference sequence). This chain's CDR3 is CASSRGGYEQYF. CDR3 sequence (DNA): TGTGCCAGCAGTCGGGGGGGCTACGAGCAGTACTTC.

V gene TRBV5-4 combines with J gene TRBJ1-1; 10 bases line up with TRBD1. J was trimmed by 6 bases and V by 4 bases; bases with no gene match: 12. CDR1 SGHNT and CDR2 YYREEE come from the germline V gene (reference sequence). The CDR3 runs 16 residues. In nucleotides, the CDR3 is TGTGCCAGCAGCCAGGACAGGGGGATTGGTACCGCTGAAGCTTTCTTT. Translating it yields CASSQDRGIGTAEAFF.

This clone was counted between two and nine times. The chain carries TRBV4-2 and TRBJ2-3; no reliable D call. Deletions cut 0 bases from V and 6 bases from J, with 13 bases between. The CDR3 extends over 15 amino acids. Germline loops: CDR1 LGHNA, CDR2 YNFKEQ. In DNA, the CDR3 is TGTGCCAGCAGCCAAGATCGCGGTGCCGCGGATACGCAGTATTTT. Its protein is CASSQDRGAADTQYF.

The chain employs TRBV28 and TRBJ1-2; D is unresolved. Between the trimmed V and J ends, which lost 3 bases and 5 bases, there was a span of 10 bases. CDR3 length: 13 residues. Germline V gene data show CDR1 as MDHEN and CDR2 as SYDVKM. The chain's CDR3 is CASSFGDIYGYTF. In DNA form, the CDR3 reads TGTGCCAGCAGTTTTGGCGACATTTATGGCTACACCTTC.

The V gene is TRBV5-1, the J gene TRBJ2-5, with TRBD2 matching over 14 bases. The J call may not be correct, given that the DNA end is closer to TRBJ2-7. Germline CDR1 reads SGHRS; CDR2 reads YFSETQ. The CDR3 contains 16 residues. CDR3 DNA sequence: TGCGCCAGCAGCTCGGGGACTAGCGGGGGTACCTACGAGCAGTACTTC. Amino acid sequence: CASSSGTSGGTYEQYF.

This clone was recorded only once. One end of the junction varies from germline; a read error may be responsible. The rearrangement joins TRBV7-7 to TRBJ2-1; D is perhaps TRBD2 (6 bases). Germline CDR1 reads SSHAT; CDR2 reads FNYEAQ (reference sequence). This CDR3 has 15 amino acids. The CDR3 spells CASSLAPGVGNEQFF. Written as DNA, the CDR3 is TGTGCTAGCAGCTTAGCCCCGGGGGTGGGCAATGAGCAGTTCTTC.